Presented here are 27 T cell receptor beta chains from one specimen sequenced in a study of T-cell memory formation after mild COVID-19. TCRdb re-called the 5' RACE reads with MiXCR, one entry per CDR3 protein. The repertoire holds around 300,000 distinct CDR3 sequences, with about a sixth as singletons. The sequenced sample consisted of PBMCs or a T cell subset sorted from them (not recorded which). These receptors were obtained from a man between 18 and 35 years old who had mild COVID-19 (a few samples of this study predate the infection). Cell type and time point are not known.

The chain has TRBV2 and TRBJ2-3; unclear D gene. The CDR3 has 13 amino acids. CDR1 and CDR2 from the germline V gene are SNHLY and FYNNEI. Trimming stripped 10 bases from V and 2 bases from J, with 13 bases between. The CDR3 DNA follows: TGTGCCACCACCGGGTCCAACACAGATACGCAGTATTTT. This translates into CATTGSNTDTQYF.

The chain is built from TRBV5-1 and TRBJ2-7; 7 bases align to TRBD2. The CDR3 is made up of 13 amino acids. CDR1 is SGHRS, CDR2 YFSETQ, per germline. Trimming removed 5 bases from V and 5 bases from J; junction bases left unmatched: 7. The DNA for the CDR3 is TGCGCCAGCAGTTTTAGCGGGTTCGACGAGCAGTACTTC. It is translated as CASSFSGFDEQYF.

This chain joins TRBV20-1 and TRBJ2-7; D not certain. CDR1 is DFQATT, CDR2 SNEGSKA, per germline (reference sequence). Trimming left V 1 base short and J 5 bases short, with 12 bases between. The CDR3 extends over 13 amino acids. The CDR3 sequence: CSARVHTGNEQYF. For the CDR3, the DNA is TGCAGTGCTAGAGTGCACACTGGAAACGAGCAGTACTTC.

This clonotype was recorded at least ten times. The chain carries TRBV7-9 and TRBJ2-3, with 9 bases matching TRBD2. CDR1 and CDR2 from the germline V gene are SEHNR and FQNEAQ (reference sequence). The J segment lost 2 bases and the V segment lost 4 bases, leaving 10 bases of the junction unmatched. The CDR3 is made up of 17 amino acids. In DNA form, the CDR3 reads TGTGCCAGCAGCTCCTCCAATAGCGGGGGATTCACAGATACGCAGTATTTT. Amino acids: CASSSSNSGGFTDTQYF.

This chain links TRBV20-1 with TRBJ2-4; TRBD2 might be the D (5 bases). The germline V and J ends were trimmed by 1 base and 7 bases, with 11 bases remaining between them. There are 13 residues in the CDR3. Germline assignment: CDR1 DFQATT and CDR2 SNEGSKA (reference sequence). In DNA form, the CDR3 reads TGCAGTGCTAGAGTTCTAGCAAGGAACATTCAGTACTTC. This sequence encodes CSARVLARNIQYF.

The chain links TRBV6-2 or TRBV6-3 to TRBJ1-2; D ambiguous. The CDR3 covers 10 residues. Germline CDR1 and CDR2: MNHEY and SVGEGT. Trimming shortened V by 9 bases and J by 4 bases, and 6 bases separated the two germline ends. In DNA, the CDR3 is TGTGCCAGGGGGTCCTATGGCTACACCTTC. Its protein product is CARGSYGYTF.

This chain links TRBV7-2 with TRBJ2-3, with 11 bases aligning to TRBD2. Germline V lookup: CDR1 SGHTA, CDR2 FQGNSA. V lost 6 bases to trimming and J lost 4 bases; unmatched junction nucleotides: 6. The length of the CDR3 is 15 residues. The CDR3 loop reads CASRNSGGAPDTQYF. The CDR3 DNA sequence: TGTGCCAGCAGAAATAGCGGGGGGGCCCCAGATACGCAGTATTTT.

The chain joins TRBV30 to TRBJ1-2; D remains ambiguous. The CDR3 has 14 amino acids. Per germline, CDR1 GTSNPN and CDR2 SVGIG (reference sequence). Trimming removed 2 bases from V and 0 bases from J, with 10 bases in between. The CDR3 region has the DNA TGTGCCTGGAGTCTGAAGGGATCTAACTATGGCTACACCTTC. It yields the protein CAWSLKGSNYGYTF.

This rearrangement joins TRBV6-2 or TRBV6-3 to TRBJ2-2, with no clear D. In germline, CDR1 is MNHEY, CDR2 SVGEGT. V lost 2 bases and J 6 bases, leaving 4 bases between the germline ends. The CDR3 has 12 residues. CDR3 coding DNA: TGTGCCAGCAGTTACCCCGCCGGGGAGCTGTTTTTT. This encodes CASSYPAGELFF.

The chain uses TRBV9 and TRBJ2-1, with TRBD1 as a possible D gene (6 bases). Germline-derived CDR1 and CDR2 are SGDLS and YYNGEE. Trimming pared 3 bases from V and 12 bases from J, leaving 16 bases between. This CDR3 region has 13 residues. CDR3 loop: CASSAPGGPGQFF. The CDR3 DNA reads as TGTGCCAGCAGCGCACCTGGGGGCCCAGGGCAGTTCTTC. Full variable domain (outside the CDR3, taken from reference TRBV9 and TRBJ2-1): DSGVTQTPKHLITATGQRVTLRCSPRSGDLSVYWYQQSLDQGLQFLIQYYNGEERAKGNILERFSAQQFPDLHSELNLSSLELGDSALYFCASSAPGGPGQFFGPGTRLTVL.

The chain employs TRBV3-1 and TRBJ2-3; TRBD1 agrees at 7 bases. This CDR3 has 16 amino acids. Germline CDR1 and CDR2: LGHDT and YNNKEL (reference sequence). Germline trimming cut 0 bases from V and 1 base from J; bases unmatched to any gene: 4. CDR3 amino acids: CASSQDLGQGTDTQYF. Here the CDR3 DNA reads TGTGCCAGCAGCCAAGACCTAGGACAGGGCACAGATACGCAGTATTTT.

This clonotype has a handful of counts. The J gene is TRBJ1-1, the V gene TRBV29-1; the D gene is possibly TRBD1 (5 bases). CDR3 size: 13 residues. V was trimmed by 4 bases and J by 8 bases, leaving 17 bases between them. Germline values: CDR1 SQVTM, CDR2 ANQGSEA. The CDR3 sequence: CSVVEQAAVEAFF. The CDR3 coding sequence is TGCAGCGTTGTCGAACAGGCGGCGGTGGAAGCTTTCTTT.

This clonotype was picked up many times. The CDR3 coding sequence is TGCGCCAGCAGCCCCCACGAGGGTTCGCTTGAGCAGTACTTC. This gives the protein CASSPHEGSLEQYF. This sequence joins TRBV4-1 and TRBJ2-7; D perhaps matches TRBD2 (5 bases). V was pared by 4 bases and J by 7 bases, with 17 bases between. There are 14 residues in the CDR3. CDR1 is MGHRA and CDR2 is YSYEKL in the germline V gene.

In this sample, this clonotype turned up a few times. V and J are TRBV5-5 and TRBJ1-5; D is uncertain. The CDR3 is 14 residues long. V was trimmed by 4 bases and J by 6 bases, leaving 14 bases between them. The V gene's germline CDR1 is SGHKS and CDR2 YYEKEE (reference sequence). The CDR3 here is CASSPEVHGQPQHF. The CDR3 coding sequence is TGTGCCAGCAGCCCGGAAGTTCACGGTCAGCCCCAGCATTTT.

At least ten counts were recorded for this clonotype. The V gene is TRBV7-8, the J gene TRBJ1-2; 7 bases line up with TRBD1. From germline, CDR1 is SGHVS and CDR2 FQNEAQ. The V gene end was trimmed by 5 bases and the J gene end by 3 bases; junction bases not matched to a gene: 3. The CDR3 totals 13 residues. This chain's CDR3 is CASSPQGDYGYTF. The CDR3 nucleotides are TGTGCCAGCAGCCCCCAGGGGGACTATGGCTACACCTTC.

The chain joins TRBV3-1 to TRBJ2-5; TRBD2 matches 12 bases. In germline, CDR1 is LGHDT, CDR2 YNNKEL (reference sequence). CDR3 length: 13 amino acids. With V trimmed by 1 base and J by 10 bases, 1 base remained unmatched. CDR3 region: CASSQGLAGDQYF. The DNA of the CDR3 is TGTGCCAGCAGCCAAGGACTAGCGGGGGACCAGTACTTC.

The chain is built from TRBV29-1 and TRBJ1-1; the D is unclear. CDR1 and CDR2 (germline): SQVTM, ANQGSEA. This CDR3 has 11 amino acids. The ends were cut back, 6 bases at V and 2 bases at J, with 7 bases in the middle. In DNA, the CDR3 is TGCAGCGTCGGTAGAAACACTGAAGCTTTCTTT. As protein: CSVGRNTEAFF.

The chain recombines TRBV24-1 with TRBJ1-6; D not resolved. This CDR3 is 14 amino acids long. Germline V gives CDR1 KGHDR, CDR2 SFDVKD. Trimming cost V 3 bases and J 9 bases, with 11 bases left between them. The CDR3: CATSDPGVGSPLHF. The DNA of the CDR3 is TGTGCCACCAGTGATCCGGGTGTAGGTTCACCCCTCCACTTT.

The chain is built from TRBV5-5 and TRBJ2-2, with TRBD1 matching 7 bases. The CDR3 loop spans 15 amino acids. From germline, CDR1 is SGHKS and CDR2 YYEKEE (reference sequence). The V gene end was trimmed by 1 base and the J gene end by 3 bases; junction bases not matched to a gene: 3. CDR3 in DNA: TGTGCCAGCAGCTTGATAACAGGGGACACCGGGGAGCTGTTTTTT. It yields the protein CASSLITGDTGELFF. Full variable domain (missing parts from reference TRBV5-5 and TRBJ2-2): DAGVTQSPTHLIKTRGQQVTLRCSPISGHKSVSWYQQVLGQGPQFIFQYYEKEERGRGNFPDRFSARQFPNYSSELNVNALLLGDSALYLCASSLITGDTGELFFGEGSRLTVL.

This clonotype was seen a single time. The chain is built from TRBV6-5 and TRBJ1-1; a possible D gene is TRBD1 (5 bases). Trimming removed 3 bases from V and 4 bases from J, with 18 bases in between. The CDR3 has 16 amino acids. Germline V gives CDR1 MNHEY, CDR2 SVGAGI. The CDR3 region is CASSYRRGLGGTEAFF. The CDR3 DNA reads TGTGCCAGCAGTTATAGGAGGGGCCTGGGGGGCACTGAAGCTTTCTTT.

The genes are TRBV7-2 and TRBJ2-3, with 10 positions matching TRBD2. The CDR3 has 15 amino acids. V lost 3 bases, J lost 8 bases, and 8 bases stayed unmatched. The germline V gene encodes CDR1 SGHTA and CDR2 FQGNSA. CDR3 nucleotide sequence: TGTGCCAGCAGCTTCGGCAGCGGGGGGGCCGGTACGCAGTATTTT. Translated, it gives CASSFGSGGAGTQYF.

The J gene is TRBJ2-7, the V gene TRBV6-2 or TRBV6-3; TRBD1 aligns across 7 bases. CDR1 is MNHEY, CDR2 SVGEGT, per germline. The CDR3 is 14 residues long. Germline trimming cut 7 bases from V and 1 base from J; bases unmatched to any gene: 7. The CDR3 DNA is TGTGCCAGCACATACAGGGGCCCATCCTACGAGCAGTACTTC. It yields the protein CASTYRGPSYEQYF.

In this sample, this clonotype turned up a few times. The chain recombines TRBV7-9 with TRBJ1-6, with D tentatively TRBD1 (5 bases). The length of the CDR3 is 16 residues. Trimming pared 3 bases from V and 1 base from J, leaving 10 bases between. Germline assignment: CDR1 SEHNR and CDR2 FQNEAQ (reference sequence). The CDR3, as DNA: TGTGCCAGCAGCTTTCACAGGACGTCCTATAATTCACCCCTCCACTTT. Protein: CASSFHRTSYNSPLHF.

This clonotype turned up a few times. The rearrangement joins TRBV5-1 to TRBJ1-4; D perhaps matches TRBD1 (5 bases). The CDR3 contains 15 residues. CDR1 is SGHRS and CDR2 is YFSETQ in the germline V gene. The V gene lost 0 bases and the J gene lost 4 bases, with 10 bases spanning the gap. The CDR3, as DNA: TGCGCCAGCAGCTTGGCCTCAGGGATTAATGAAAAACTGTTTTTT. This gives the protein CASSLASGINEKLFF. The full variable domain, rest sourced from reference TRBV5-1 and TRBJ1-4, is KAGVTQTPRYLIKTRGQQVTLSCSPISGHRSVSWYQQTPGQGLQFLFEYFSETQRNKGNFPGRFSGRQFSNSRSEMNVSTLELGDSALYLCASSLASGINEKLFFGSGTQLSVL.

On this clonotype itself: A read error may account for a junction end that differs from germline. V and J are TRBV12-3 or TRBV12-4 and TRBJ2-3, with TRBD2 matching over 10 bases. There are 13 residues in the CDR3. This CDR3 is CASRGPGLALLHF. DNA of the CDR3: TGTGCCAGCAGGGGCCCGGGACTAGCGTTACTTCATTTT.

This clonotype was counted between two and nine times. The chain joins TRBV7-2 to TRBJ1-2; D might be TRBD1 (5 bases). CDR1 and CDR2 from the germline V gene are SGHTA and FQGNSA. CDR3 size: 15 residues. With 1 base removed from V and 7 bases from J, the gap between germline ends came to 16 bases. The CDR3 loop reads CASSLDGTTSAGYTF. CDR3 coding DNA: TGTGCCAGCAGCTTAGATGGGACGACCTCCGCTGGCTACACCTTC.

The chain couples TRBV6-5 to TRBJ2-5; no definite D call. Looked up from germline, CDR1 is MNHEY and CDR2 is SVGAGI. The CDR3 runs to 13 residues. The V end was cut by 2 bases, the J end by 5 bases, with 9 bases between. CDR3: CASSYAPKETQYF. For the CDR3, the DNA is TGTGCCAGCAGTTACGCCCCTAAGGAGACCCAGTACTTC.